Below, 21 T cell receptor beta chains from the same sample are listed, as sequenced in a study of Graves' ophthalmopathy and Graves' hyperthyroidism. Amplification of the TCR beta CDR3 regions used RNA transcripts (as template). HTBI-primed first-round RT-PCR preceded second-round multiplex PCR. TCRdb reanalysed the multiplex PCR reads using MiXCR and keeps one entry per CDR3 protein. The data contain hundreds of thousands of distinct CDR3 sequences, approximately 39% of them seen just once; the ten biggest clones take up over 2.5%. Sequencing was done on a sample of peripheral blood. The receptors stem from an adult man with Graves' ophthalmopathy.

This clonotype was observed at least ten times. CDR3 in amino acids: CASSLVGGQGQPQHF. CDR3 DNA: TGCGCCAGCAGCTTGGTTGGGGGGCAGGGGCAGCCCCAGCATTTT. The genes are TRBV5-1 and TRBJ1-5; D may be TRBD1 (6 bases). CDR3 length equals 15 residues. Germline V gene sequence: CDR1 SGHRS, CDR2 YFSETQ. The germline V and J ends were trimmed by 0 bases and 7 bases, with 14 bases remaining between them.

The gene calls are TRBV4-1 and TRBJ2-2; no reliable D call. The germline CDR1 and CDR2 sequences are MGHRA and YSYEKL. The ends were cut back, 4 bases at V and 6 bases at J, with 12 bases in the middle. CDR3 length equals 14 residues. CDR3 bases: TGCGCCAGCAGCCTTAGGGTTTACGCCGGGGAGCTGTTTTTT. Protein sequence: CASSLRVYAGELFF.

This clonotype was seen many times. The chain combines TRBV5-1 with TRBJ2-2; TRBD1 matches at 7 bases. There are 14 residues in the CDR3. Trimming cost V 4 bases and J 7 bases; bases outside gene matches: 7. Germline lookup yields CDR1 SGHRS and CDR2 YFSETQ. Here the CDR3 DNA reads TGCGCCAGCAGCCGACAGGGTCGGATCGGGGAGCTGTTTTTT. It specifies CASSRQGRIGELFF.

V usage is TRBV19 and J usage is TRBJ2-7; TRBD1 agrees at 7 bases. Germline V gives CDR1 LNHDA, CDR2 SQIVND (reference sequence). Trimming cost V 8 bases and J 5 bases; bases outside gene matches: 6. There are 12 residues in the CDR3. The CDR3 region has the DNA TGTGCCAGTGGAGACAGGGCCCACGAGCAGTACTTC. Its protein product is CASGDRAHEQYF.

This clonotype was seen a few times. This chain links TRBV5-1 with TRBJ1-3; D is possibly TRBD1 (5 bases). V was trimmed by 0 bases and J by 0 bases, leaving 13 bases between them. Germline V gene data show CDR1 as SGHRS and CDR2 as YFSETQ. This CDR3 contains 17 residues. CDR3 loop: CASSLGVTDSSGNTIYF. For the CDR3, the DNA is TGCGCCAGCAGCTTGGGAGTGACAGATAGCTCTGGAAACACCATATATTTT.

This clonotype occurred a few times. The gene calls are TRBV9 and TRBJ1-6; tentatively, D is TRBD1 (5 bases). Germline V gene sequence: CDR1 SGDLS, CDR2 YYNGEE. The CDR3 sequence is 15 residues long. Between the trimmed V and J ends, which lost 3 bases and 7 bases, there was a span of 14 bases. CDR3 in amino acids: CASSAAWDPNSPLHF. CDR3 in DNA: TGTGCCAGCAGCGCCGCTTGGGACCCCAATTCACCCCTCCACTTT.

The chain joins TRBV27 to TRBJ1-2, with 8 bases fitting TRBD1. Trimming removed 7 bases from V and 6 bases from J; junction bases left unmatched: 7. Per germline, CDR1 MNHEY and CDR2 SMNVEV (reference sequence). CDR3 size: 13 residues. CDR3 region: CASTGQGEDGYTF. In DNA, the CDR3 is TGTGCCAGCACAGGACAGGGTGAGGATGGCTACACCTTC.

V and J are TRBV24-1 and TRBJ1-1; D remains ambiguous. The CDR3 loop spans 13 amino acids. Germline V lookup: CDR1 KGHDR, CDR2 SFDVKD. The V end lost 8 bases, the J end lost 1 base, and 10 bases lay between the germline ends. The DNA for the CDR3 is TGTGCCACCAACGGGCACCGGAACACTGAAGCTTTCTTT. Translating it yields CATNGHRNTEAFF.

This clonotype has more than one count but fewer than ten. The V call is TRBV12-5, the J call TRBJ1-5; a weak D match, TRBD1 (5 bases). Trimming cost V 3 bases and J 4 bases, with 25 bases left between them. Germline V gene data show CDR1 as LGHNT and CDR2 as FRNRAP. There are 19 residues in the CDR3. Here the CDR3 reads CASGFSTTGQGTFNQPQHF. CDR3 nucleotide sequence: TGTGCTAGTGGTTTCTCAACCACTGGGCAGGGCACTTTTAATCAGCCCCAGCATTTT.

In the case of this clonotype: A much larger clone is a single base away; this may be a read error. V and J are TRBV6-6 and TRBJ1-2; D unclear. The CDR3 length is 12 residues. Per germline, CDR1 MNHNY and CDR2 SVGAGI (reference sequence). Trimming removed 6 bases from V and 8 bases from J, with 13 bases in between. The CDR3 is CASSSALGGYTF. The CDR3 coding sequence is TGTGCCAGCAGCTCAGCCCTGGGCGGCTACACCTTC.

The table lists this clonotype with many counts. CDR3 sequence (DNA): TGCGCCAGCAGCCCCGGGACGACGGTTAACTATGGCTACACCTTC. Its translation is CASSPGTTVNYGYTF. The chain joins TRBV4-3 to TRBJ1-2; TRBD1 is a possible D gene (5 bases). Trimming removed 4 bases at V and 1 base at J, with 13 bases between. Germline V lookup: CDR1 LGHNA, CDR2 YSLEER. The CDR3 is 15 amino acids.

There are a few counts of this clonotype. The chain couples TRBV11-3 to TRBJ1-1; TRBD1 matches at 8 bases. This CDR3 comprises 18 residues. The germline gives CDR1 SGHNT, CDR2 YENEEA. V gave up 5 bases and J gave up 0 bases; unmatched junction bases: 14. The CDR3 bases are TGTGCCAGCAGCCAAGAGGCCCTAGACAGGGGACTGAACACTGAAGCTTTCTTT. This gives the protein CASSQEALDRGLNTEAFF. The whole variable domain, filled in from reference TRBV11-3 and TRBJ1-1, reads EAGVVQSPRYKIIEKKQPVAFWCNPISGHNTLYWYLQNLGQGPELLIRYENEEAVDDSQLPKDRFSAERLKGVDSTLKIQPAELGDSAVYLCASSQEALDRGLNTEAFFGQGTRLTVV.

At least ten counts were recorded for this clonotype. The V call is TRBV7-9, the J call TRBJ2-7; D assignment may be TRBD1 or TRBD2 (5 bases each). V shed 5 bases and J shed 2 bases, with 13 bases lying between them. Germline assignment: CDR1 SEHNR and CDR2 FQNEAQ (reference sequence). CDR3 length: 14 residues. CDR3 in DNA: TGTGCCAGCAGCACCGGGACCAGCACCTACGAGCAGTACTTC. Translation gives CASSTGTSTYEQYF.

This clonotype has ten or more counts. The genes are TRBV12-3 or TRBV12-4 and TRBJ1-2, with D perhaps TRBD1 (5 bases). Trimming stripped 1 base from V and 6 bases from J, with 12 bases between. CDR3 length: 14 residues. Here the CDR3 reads CASSLGDVANGYTF. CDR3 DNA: TGTGCCAGCAGTTTAGGGGACGTCGCGAATGGCTACACCTTC.

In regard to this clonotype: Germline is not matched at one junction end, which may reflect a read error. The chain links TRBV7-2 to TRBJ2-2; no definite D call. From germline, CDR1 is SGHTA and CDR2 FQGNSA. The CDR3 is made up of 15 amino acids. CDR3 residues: CPSSLTSVGPGELFF. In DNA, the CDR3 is TGTCCCAGCAGCTTAACGTCGGTAGGACCCGGGGAGCTGTTTTTT.

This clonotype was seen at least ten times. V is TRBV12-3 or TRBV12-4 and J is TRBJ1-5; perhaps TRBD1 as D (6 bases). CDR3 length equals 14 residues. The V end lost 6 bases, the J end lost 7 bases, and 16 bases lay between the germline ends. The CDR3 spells CASSNGQGRQPQHF. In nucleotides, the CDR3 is TGTGCCAGCAGCAACGGCCAGGGGAGGCAGCCCCAGCATTTT.

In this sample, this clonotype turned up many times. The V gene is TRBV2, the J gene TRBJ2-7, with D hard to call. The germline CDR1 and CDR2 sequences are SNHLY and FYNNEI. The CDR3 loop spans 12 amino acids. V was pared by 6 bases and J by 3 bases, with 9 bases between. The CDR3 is CASRRGGYEQYF. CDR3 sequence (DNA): TGTGCCAGCAGGCGAGGTGGCTACGAGCAGTACTTC.

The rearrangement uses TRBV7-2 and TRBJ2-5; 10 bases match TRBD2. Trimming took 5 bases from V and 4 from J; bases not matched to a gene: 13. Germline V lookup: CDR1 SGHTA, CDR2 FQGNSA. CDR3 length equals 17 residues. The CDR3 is CASSQLSSGGSAETQYF. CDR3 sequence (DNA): TGTGCCAGCAGCCAGCTTAGTAGCGGGGGGTCGGCAGAGACCCAGTACTTC.

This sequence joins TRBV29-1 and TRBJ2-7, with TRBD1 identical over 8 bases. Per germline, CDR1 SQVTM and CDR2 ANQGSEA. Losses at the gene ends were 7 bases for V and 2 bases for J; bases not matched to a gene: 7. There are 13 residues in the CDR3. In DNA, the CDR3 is TGCAGCGCCGCCGGACAGGGAACCTACGAGCAGTACTTC. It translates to CSAAGQGTYEQYF.

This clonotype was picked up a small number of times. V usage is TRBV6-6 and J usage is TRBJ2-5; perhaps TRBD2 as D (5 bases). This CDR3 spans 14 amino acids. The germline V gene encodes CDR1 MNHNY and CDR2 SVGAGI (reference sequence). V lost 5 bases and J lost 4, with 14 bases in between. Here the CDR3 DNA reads TGTGCCAGCAGTGAGAGGGAGTTGGGAGAGACCCAGTACTTC. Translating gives CASSERELGETQYF.

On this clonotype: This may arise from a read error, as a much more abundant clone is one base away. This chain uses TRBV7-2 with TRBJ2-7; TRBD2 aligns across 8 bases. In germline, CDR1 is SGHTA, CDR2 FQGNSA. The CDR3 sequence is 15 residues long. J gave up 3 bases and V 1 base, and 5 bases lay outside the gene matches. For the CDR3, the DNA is TGTGCCAGCAGCTTAGGGGCGACTAGCGTCTACGAGCAGTACTTC. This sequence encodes CASSLGATSVYEQYF.